Listed below are T cell receptor beta chains from one sample, sequenced in a study of T cells in Graves' hyperthyroidism and ophthalmopathy. TCRdb ran MiXCR on the multiplex PCR reads and lists one entry per CDR3 protein. The data show 620,000 or so distinct CDR3 sequences, roughly 15% seen once. Sequencing input: blood. The receptor source for this set is a woman aged 50 to 65 with Graves' ophthalmopathy. Each CDR3 is given with its conserved first and last residue. D genes are given only for firm matches. Clone size is not always given. Where it is, it says once, few, many or a class for expanded clones.

J: TRBJ1-1
size: many
D: -
V: TRBV5-5
DNA: TGTGCCAGCAGCTTATTCACCTTGAACACTGAAGCTTTCTTT
CDR3: CASSLFTLNTEAFF

J: TRBJ2-2
size: many
D: TRBD2
V: TRBV18
DNA: TGTGCCAGCTCAGAGCGGGAAACCGGGGAGCTGTTTTTT
CDR3: CASSERETGELFF

J: TRBJ2-3
size: many
D: TRBD2
V: TRBV6-5
DNA: TGTGCCAGCAGTTACTCGATTATGGGACTAGCGGGAGAAGGGAGCACAGATACGCAGTATTTT
CDR3: CASSYSIMGLAGEGSTDTQYF

J: TRBJ1-4
size: -
D: -
V: TRBV4-2
DNA: TGTGCCAGCAGCCAAGAGTTATTCGCAGGGAGGAATGAAAAACTGTTTTTT
CDR3: CASSQELFAGRNEKLFF

J: TRBJ2-5
size: many
D: TRBD1
V: TRBV7-2
DNA: TGTGCCAGCAGCCATCGACAGGGTCAGGAGACCCAGTACTTC
CDR3: CASSHRQGQETQYF

J: TRBJ1-1
size: few
D: -
V: TRBV5-1
DNA: TGCGCCAGCAGCTTGGGGGTAGGAGCTGAAGCTTTCTTT
CDR3: CASSLGVGAEAFF

J: TRBJ2-2
size: -
D: TRBD1
V: TRBV9
DNA: TGTGCCAGCAGCCCCCAGACAGGGTACACCGGGGAGCTGTTTTTT
CDR3: CASSPQTGYTGELFF

J: TRBJ2-1
size: -
D: -
V: TRBV9
DNA: TGTGCCAGCAGCCCACGACAGAACTCCTACAATGAGCAGTTCTTC
CDR3: CASSPRQNSYNEQFF

J: TRBJ2-2
size: few
D: -
V: TRBV5-1
DNA: TGCGCCAGCAGCCCAGGGATTTGGACCGGGGAGCTGTTTTTT
CDR3: CASSPGIWTGELFF

J: TRBJ2-3
size: few
D: TRBD2
V: TRBV12-3/TRBV12-4
DNA: TGTGCCAGCAGCACACCCCTGACTAGCGGCTCAGATACGCAGTATTTT
CDR3: CASSTPLTSGSDTQYF

J: TRBJ2-1
size: many
D: -
V: TRBV20-1
DNA: TGCAGTGCTAGATGGAATGAGCAGTTCTTC
CDR3: CSARWNEQFF

J: TRBJ1-3
size: -
D: -
V: TRBV3-1
DNA: TGTGCCAGCAGCCAAGACCGAAATTCTGGAAACACCATATATTTT
CDR3: CASSQDRNSGNTIYF

J: TRBJ2-2
size: many
D: -
V: TRBV30
DNA: TGTGCCTGGAGTGCGGGCCCGGCGAACACCGGGGAGCTGTTTTTT
CDR3: CAWSAGPANTGELFF

J: TRBJ2-3
size: many
D: TRBD2
V: TRBV2
DNA: TGTGCCACCCAACTAGCGGGAAGGACAGATACGCAGTATTTT
CDR3: CATQLAGRTDTQYF

J: TRBJ2-2
size: -
D: -
V: TRBV5-1
DNA: TGCGCCAGCAGCTCCGGTCGTACAAACGCCGGGGAGCTGTTTTTT
CDR3: CASSSGRTNAGELFF

J: TRBJ2-1
size: many
D: TRBD1
V: TRBV11-2
DNA: TGTGCCAGCAGCTCCCGGGACCCCTCACAGGGGGCGATTCACGAGCAGTTCTTC
CDR3: CASSSRDPSQGAIHEQFF

J: TRBJ2-3
size: few
D: TRBD2
V: TRBV9
DNA: TGTGCCAGCAGCGGGGGACTAGCGGGAGGGATTAGCACAGATACGCAGTATTTT
CDR3: CASSGGLAGGISTDTQYF

J: TRBJ2-1
size: many
D: -
V: TRBV5-1
DNA: TGTGCCAGCAGTTCAACGGACTACTCCTACAATGAGCAGTTCTTC
CDR3: CASSSTDYSYNEQFF

J: TRBJ2-1
size: -
D: -
V: TRBV9
DNA: TGTGCCAGCAGCGTGGTGGTTGAGGGTTCACTGTTCTTC
CDR3: CASSVVVEGSLFF

J: TRBJ2-7
size: many
D: TRBD2
V: TRBV29-1
DNA: TGCAGCGTTGGCCTAGCGGGTAGCTCCTACGAGCAGTACTTC
CDR3: CSVGLAGSSYEQYF

J: TRBJ2-1
size: -
D: -
V: TRBV4-1
DNA: TGCGCCAGCAGCCAAGATCAGCTAGCAGCTCCCTACAATGAGCAGTTCTTC
CDR3: CASSQDQLAAPYNEQFF

J: TRBJ2-1
size: many
D: TRBD2
V: TRBV2
DNA: TGTGCCAGCATGGGAGTCGGGAGGAGCTCTTACAATGAGCAGTTCTTC
CDR3: CASMGVGRSSYNEQFF

J: TRBJ2-2
size: -
D: -
V: TRBV7-9
DNA: TGTGCCAGCAGCGCTAACAGGGTTATGAACACCGGGGAGCTGTTTTTT
CDR3: CASSANRVMNTGELFF

J: TRBJ2-1
size: -
D: -
V: TRBV18
DNA: TGTGCCAGCTCACCACCGAGGGCCCGGGCTGAGCAGTTCTTC
CDR3: CASSPPRARAEQFF

J: TRBJ1-2
size: -
D: TRBD1
V: TRBV18
DNA: TGTGCCAGCTCACCCCTTCAGACAGGGCCGGGCTACACCTTC
CDR3: CASSPLQTGPGYTF

J: TRBJ2-5
size: -
D: -
V: TRBV28
DNA: TGTGCCAGCAAATTGGGGCAGGGTGGAGAGACCCAGTACTTC
CDR3: CASKLGQGGETQYF

J: TRBJ2-3
size: many
D: TRBD2
V: TRBV20-1
DNA: TGCAGTGCTAGAATCTTGGCTAGCGGAATCACAGATACGCAGTATTTT
CDR3: CSARILASGITDTQYF

J: TRBJ2-1
size: many
D: -
V: TRBV30
DNA: TGTGCCTGGAGTCCCAGGGGTGAGCAGTTCTTC
CDR3: CAWSPRGEQFF

J: TRBJ2-1
size: few
D: TRBD1
V: TRBV15
DNA: TGTGCCACCAGCACCCGGGACAGGGGGACATACAATGAGCAGTTCTTC
CDR3: CATSTRDRGTYNEQFF

J: TRBJ1-6
size: few
D: -
V: TRBV7-3
DNA: TGTGCCAGCAGCTTATTGAGTAGTAATTCACCCCTCCACTTT
CDR3: CASSLLSSNSPLHF

J: TRBJ2-7
size: many
D: -
V: TRBV9
DNA: TGTGCCAGCAGCGTGGACATGGGCTCCTACGAGCAGTACTTC
CDR3: CASSVDMGSYEQYF

J: TRBJ1-5
size: -
D: -
V: TRBV30
DNA: TGTGCCTGGAGTACCGGGGGGAATCAGCCCCAGCATTTT
CDR3: CAWSTGGNQPQHF

J: TRBJ1-5
size: many
D: -
V: TRBV28
DNA: TGTGCCAGCAGTTTATGGGGGGGGGTAGGGCGCAATCAGCCCCAGCATTTT
CDR3: CASSLWGGVGRNQPQHF

J: TRBJ2-1
size: many
D: TRBD1
V: TRBV5-1
DNA: TGCGCCAGCAGCTTGGTTATGGGACAGGGAAAGGGTGAGCAGTTCTTC
CDR3: CASSLVMGQGKGEQFF

J: TRBJ2-5
size: -
D: -
V: TRBV24-1
DNA: TGTGCCACCAGTGAAACAGGCGAGTACCAAGAGACCCAGTACTTC
CDR3: CATSETGEYQETQYF

J: TRBJ2-6
size: few
D: -
V: TRBV20-1
DNA: TGCAGTGTCAAGTCTGGGGCCAACGTCCTGACTTTC
CDR3: CSVKSGANVLTF

J: TRBJ2-3
size: -
D: TRBD2
V: TRBV10-3
DNA: TGTGCCATCAGTCCGGGGACTAGCGGAATCACAGATACGCAGTATTTT
CDR3: CAISPGTSGITDTQYF

J: TRBJ2-7
size: few
D: TRBD2
V: TRBV6-1
DNA: TGTGCCAGCAGGCCCGGGACTAGCGTGACCTACGAGCAGTACTTC
CDR3: CASRPGTSVTYEQYF

J: TRBJ2-3
size: many
D: TRBD1
V: TRBV7-9
DNA: TGTGCCAGCAGCCCTGGGGACAGGGGCACAGATACGCAGTATTTT
CDR3: CASSPGDRGTDTQYF

J: TRBJ2-3
size: -
D: -
V: TRBV11-2
DNA: TGTGCCAGCAGCTTAGAGGGGACTGTAGATACGCAGTATTTT
CDR3: CASSLEGTVDTQYF

J: TRBJ2-6
size: many
D: -
V: TRBV28
DNA: TGTGCCAGCACCCTGGGGGGACCCTCTGGGGCCAACGTCCTGACTTTC
CDR3: CASTLGGPSGANVLTF

J: TRBJ2-2
size: -
D: -
V: TRBV24-1
DNA: TGTGCCACCAGTGATTCAGGGACCGGGGAGCTGTTTTTT
CDR3: CATSDSGTGELFF

J: TRBJ2-1
size: many
D: TRBD2
V: TRBV20-1
DNA: TGCAGTGCTAGAGTCGGGCGGGGGAGCTCCTACAATGAGCAGTTCTTC
CDR3: CSARVGRGSSYNEQFF

J: TRBJ2-5
size: -
D: -
V: TRBV7-9
DNA: TGTGCCAGCAGCTCGACGGGACCGGAACCGTACTTC
CDR3: CASSSTGPEPYF

J: TRBJ2-3
size: many
D: TRBD2
V: TRBV20-1
DNA: TGCAGTGCTAGCCGGGAGGGCCGGGCAGATACGCAGTATTTT
CDR3: CSASREGRADTQYF

J: TRBJ1-2
size: many
D: -
V: TRBV28
DNA: TGTGCCAGCAGTCCTTCCCCTTGGGGGGCGGGTGGCTACACCTTC
CDR3: CASSPSPWGAGGYTF

J: TRBJ2-7
size: many
D: -
V: TRBV20-1
DNA: TGCAGTGCTAGTGGAACTTTATACGAGCAGTACTTC
CDR3: CSASGTLYEQYF

J: TRBJ2-7
size: many
D: TRBD2
V: TRBV12-3/TRBV12-4
DNA: TGTGCCAGCAGACCGGGACTAGCGGGAGTGGGGCACGAGCAGTACTTC
CDR3: CASRPGLAGVGHEQYF

J: TRBJ2-1
size: many
D: -
V: TRBV28
DNA: TGTGCCAGCAGTGGGGGCGGTGAGCAGTTCTTC
CDR3: CASSGGGEQFF

J: TRBJ2-1
size: many
D: -
V: TRBV20-1
DNA: TGCAGTGTCCCTTCTCCAGGCTCCTACAATGAGCAGTTCTTC
CDR3: CSVPSPGSYNEQFF